This TCR beta chain stems from a study of shared clonotypes between healthy human individuals. The germline CDR1 and CDR2 sequences are SNHLY and FYNNEI. The CDR3 loop spans 14 amino acids. Trimming took off 3 bases at V and 1 base at J, with 6 bases between the two ends. It was across several immunoSEQ plates that each subset's genomic DNA was evenly split. Original handling: ImmunoSEQ gave junction-only sequences without quality scores, so filtering differed. Profiled with immunoSEQ multiplex PCR; TCRdb holds only in-frame clones, not every one. The V and J calls and the clone size are those of that table, but D and trimming were determined from the DNA. The sample holds hundreds of thousands of clones, more than 70% seen once. In its sample, this clone was seen a few times. A CD45RA-negative memory subset and a CD45RA+ naive subset were separated from the CD4+ cells.

The sequencing sample was made of memory CD4+ T cells sorted from blood. The subset here: CD45RA-negative fraction. V gene TRBV2 combines with J gene TRBJ1-4, with D unresolved. The TCR was taken from a woman in her 30s in good health. The CDR3 DNA sequence: TGTGCCAGCAGTGAGCGCATAACTAATGAAAAACTGTTTTTT. The encoded protein is CASSERITNEKLFF.